This is a list of T cell receptor beta chains from one sample in a study of tumor-infiltrating lymphocytes in primary liver carcinoma. TCRdb called the multiplex PCR reads again in MiXCR, with one record for every CDR3 protein. This table has 150,000 to 200,000 distinct CDR3 sequences, about 82% appearing once. The specimen sequenced was tumor tissue from primary liver carcinoma. Receptors were obtained from a man aged 35 to 55 with primary liver carcinoma and hepatitis B virus infection. Both conserved end residues are part of each CDR3. A D gene is named only where the DNA matches it firmly. Rows give clone size only sometimes, using once, few, many, or a class for an expanded clone.

J gene: TRBJ2-3
clone size: NA
V gene: TRBV11-2
D gene: TRBD2
CDR3 protein: CASIDQVSSGSSYMQYF
CDR3 DNA: TGTGCCAGCATCGACCAGGTTTCTAGCGGGAGCTCATATATGCAGTATTTT

J gene: TRBJ2-1
clone size: few
V gene: TRBV14
D gene: TRBD2
CDR3 protein: CVSSQLAGGEQFF
CDR3 DNA: TGTGTCAGCAGCCAGTTAGCGGGTGGTGAGCAGTTCTTC

J gene: TRBJ1-1
clone size: NA
V gene: TRBV29-1
D gene: NA
CDR3 protein: CNVAGGWGMNTEAFF
CDR3 DNA: TGCAACGTTGCTGGGGGGTGGGGCATGAATACTGAAGCTTTCTTT

J gene: TRBJ2-3
clone size: NA
V gene: TRBV10-3
D gene: NA
CDR3 protein: CAISEVSGYRDTQYF
CDR3 DNA: TGTGCCATCAGTGAAGTGAGCGGGTACAGAGATACGCAGTATTTT

J gene: TRBJ2-7
clone size: NA
V gene: TRBV11-2
D gene: NA
CDR3 protein: CASSLRYTGENEHYF
CDR3 DNA: TGTGCCAGCAGCTTACGATACACCGGGGAAAACGAGCACTACTTC

J gene: TRBJ1-1
clone size: NA
V gene: TRBV6-2/TRBV6-3
D gene: NA
CDR3 protein: CASSYALNIEAFF
CDR3 DNA: TGTGCCAGCAGTTACGCTCTGAACATTGAAGCTTTCTTT

J gene: TRBJ2-5
clone size: few
V gene: TRBV5-1
D gene: TRBD1
CDR3 protein: CASSLVGTVGETQHF
CDR3 DNA: TGCGCCAGCAGCTTGGTCGGGACAGTCGGGGAGACCCAGCACTTC

J gene: TRBJ1-1
clone size: NA
V gene: TRBV29-1
D gene: NA
CDR3 protein: CSDVGISRRTEAFF
CDR3 DNA: TGCAGCGACGTGGGGATCTCGAGAAGGACTGAAGCTTTCTTT

J gene: TRBJ2-5
clone size: NA
V gene: TRBV29-1
D gene: TRBD2
CDR3 protein: CSVYLIAGCKTQYF
CDR3 DNA: TGCAGCGTCTACTTAATAGCGGGATGTAAGACTCAGTACTTC

J gene: TRBJ1-2
clone size: once
V gene: TRBV12-3/TRBV12-4
D gene: NA
CDR3 protein: CASSLGGIDGCTF
CDR3 DNA: TGTGCCAGCAGTTTAGGGGGGATAGATGGCTGCACTTTC

J gene: TRBJ2-1
clone size: many
V gene: TRBV24-1
D gene: TRBD2
CDR3 protein: CATRLAGGNEQFF
CDR3 DNA: TGTGCCACCAGGCTAGCGGGAGGCAATGAGCAGTTCTTC

J gene: TRBJ2-7
clone size: NA
V gene: TRBV6-6
D gene: NA
CDR3 protein: CASSTGAGEQYF
CDR3 DNA: TGTGCCAGCAGCACCGGAGCGGGCGAGCAGTATTTC

J gene: TRBJ2-3
clone size: NA
V gene: TRBV6-2/TRBV6-3
D gene: TRBD2
CDR3 protein: CGSSYLAGGPTETQYF
CDR3 DNA: TGTGGCAGCAGTTACCTAGCGGGAGGGCCGACAGAAACGCAGTATTTT

J gene: TRBJ2-3
clone size: NA
V gene: TRBV6-2/TRBV6-3
D gene: NA
CDR3 protein: CASSAETRTPQYF
CDR3 DNA: TGTGCTAGTTCCGCTGAGACTAGAACCCCGCAGTATTTC

J gene: TRBJ1-5
clone size: NA
V gene: TRBV12-3/TRBV12-4
D gene: NA
CDR3 protein: CDSSTTPEQGNQPQHF
CDR3 DNA: TGTGACAGCAGTACAACTCCGGAACAGGGCAATCAGCCCCAGCATTTT

J gene: TRBJ2-7
clone size: NA
V gene: TRBV11-2
D gene: NA
CDR3 protein: CASIPGGYEQYF
CDR3 DNA: TGTGCCAGCATTCCCGGGGGATATGAGCAGTACTTC

J gene: TRBJ2-7
clone size: NA
V gene: TRBV14
D gene: NA
CDR3 protein: CASSQYPREKYF
CDR3 DNA: TGTGCCAGCAGCCAATACCCACGGGAGAAATACTTC

J gene: TRBJ1-6
clone size: NA
V gene: TRBV6-5
D gene: NA
CDR3 protein: CASSSGTRGRISPLHF
CDR3 DNA: TGTGCCAGTAGTTCCGGGACAAGGGGCCGGATTTCACCCCTCCACTTT

J gene: TRBJ2-3
clone size: NA
V gene: TRBV29-1
D gene: NA
CDR3 protein: CVAEGNGSADTQYF
CDR3 DNA: TGCGTCGCTGAGGGTAACGGGAGTGCAGATACGCAGTATTTT

J gene: TRBJ2-1
clone size: NA
V gene: TRBV11-2
D gene: TRBD2
CDR3 protein: CASSFSGSLDNEHFF
CDR3 DNA: TGTGCCAGCAGCTTTAGCGGGTCACTCGACAACGAGCACTTCTTC

J gene: TRBJ2-7
clone size: NA
V gene: TRBV28
D gene: TRBD2
CDR3 protein: CVSSRTSGYEQYF
CDR3 DNA: TGTGTAAGCAGTAGGACTAGCGGCTACGAGCAGTACTTC

J gene: TRBJ2-3
clone size: NA
V gene: TRBV5-4
D gene: NA
CDR3 protein: CASSLHGGIDTQYF
CDR3 DNA: TGTGCCAGCAGTCTTCATGGGGGGATAGATACGCAGTATTTT

J gene: TRBJ2-7
clone size: NA
V gene: TRBV4-2
D gene: NA
CDR3 protein: CSSSQQRDRPYEQYF
CDR3 DNA: TGTTCCAGCAGCCAACAAAGGGACCGACCGTACGAGCAGTACTTC

J gene: TRBJ2-7
clone size: once
V gene: TRBV29-1
D gene: NA
CDR3 protein: CSVTPTRLHGQYF
CDR3 DNA: TGCAGCGTTACCCCGACAAGGCTTCACGGGCAGTACTTC

J gene: TRBJ2-5
clone size: NA
V gene: TRBV11-2
D gene: TRBD2
CDR3 protein: CASSLGLVGNEEAQYF
CDR3 DNA: TGTGCCAGTAGCTTAGGACTAGTGGGAAACGAAGAGGCCCAGTACTTC

J gene: TRBJ2-1
clone size: NA
V gene: TRBV11-2
D gene: NA
CDR3 protein: CASSPLRSSYNEQFF
CDR3 DNA: TGTGCCAGCAGTCCGCTTCGGAGCTCCTACAATGAGCAGTTCTTC

J gene: TRBJ1-5
clone size: few
V gene: TRBV12-3/TRBV12-4
D gene: TRBD1
CDR3 protein: CARSTTPGQGNQPQHF
CDR3 DNA: TGTGCCAGGAGTACAACTCCGGGACAGGGCAATCAACCCCAGCATTTT

J gene: TRBJ2-5
clone size: NA
V gene: TRBV12-3/TRBV12-4
D gene: NA
CDR3 protein: CASSSGRTQETQYF
CDR3 DNA: TGTGCCAGCAGCTCTGGCAGGACCCAAGAGACCCAGTACTTC

J gene: TRBJ2-3
clone size: NA
V gene: TRBV4-1
D gene: NA
CDR3 protein: CASNHPHITDTKYF
CDR3 DNA: TGCGCCAGCAACCACCCCCATATCACAGATACGAAGTATTTT

J gene: TRBJ2-7
clone size: NA
V gene: TRBV29-1
D gene: NA
CDR3 protein: CSVPDSADQVEQYF
CDR3 DNA: TGCAGCGTCCCTGACAGTGCGGATCAGGTTGAGCAGTACTTC

J gene: TRBJ2-5
clone size: few
V gene: TRBV6-6
D gene: NA
CDR3 protein: CASNMRPTETQYF
CDR3 DNA: TGTGCCAGCAACATGAGACCGACTGAGACCCAGTACTTC

J gene: TRBJ2-1
clone size: NA
V gene: TRBV5-6
D gene: NA
CDR3 protein: CASSGAGSDNEQFF
CDR3 DNA: TGTGCCAGCAGCGGGGCAGGATCGGACAATGAACAGTTCTTC

J gene: TRBJ2-1
clone size: NA
V gene: TRBV12-3/TRBV12-4
D gene: NA
CDR3 protein: CASRPTSICEQFF
CDR3 DNA: TGTGCCAGCAGGCCAACTAGTATCTGTGAGCAGTTCTTC

J gene: TRBJ1-5
clone size: few
V gene: TRBV29-1
D gene: NA
CDR3 protein: CSVTEGRTGQPQRF
CDR3 DNA: TGTAGCGTCACCGAAGGACGAACCGGTCAGCCCCAGCGTTTT

J gene: TRBJ1-5
clone size: NA
V gene: TRBV11-3
D gene: NA
CDR3 protein: CASSLDLVVAQSKHF
CDR3 DNA: TGTGCCAGCAGCTTAGATCTGGTGGTGGCTCAGTCCAAGCATTTT

J gene: TRBJ2-5
clone size: NA
V gene: TRBV6-5
D gene: NA
CDR3 protein: CASSCSSGAGGEAQYF
CDR3 DNA: TGTGCCAGCAGTTGCTCGAGCGGTGCCGGAGGAGAGGCCCAGTACTTC

J gene: TRBJ1-5
clone size: NA
V gene: TRBV29-1
D gene: NA
CDR3 protein: CSIGGGNQPQHF
CDR3 DNA: TGCAGCATTGGAGGAGGCAATCAGCCCCAGCATTTT

J gene: TRBJ2-5
clone size: NA
V gene: TRBV12-3/TRBV12-4
D gene: TRBD2
CDR3 protein: CDSGLAGGQETKYF
CDR3 DNA: TGTGACAGCGGATTAGCGGGAGGACAAGAGACCAAGTACTTC

J gene: TRBJ2-5
clone size: NA
V gene: TRBV12-3/TRBV12-4
D gene: NA
CDR3 protein: CTSSFSPGLKETQYF
CDR3 DNA: TGTACCAGCAGTTTTTCTCCGGGGTTAAAAGAAACCCAGTACTTC

J gene: TRBJ1-5
clone size: NA
V gene: TRBV28
D gene: TRBD1
CDR3 protein: CASILFGDRGNQPQHF
CDR3 DNA: TGTGCCAGCATTTTATTTGGGGACAGGGGGAATCAGCCCCAGCATTTC

J gene: TRBJ2-1
clone size: NA
V gene: TRBV6-1
D gene: NA
CDR3 protein: CTSSGEAGGYNEQFF
CDR3 DNA: TGTACCAGCAGTGGAGAAGCAGGAGGATACAATGAGCAGTTCTTC

J gene: TRBJ2-2
clone size: NA
V gene: TRBV4-1
D gene: TRBD2
CDR3 protein: CSSSQDRAGANTGELFF
CDR3 DNA: TGCTCCAGCAGCCAAGATAGAGCGGGAGCGAACACCGGGGAGCTCTTTTTT